This is a list of T cell receptor beta chains from one sample in a study of radiotherapy plus CTLA-4 blockade in lung cancer. TCRdb keeps only in-frame clones here, not all; method: immunoSEQ multiplex PCR. The table has about 78,000 clones, 75% to 90% seen once. The specimen comprised peripheral blood, sampled from a patient treated with radiotherapy plus ipilimumab. Source of these receptors: a human donor with non-small cell lung cancer who had a partial response to radiotherapy plus ipilimumab. CDR3s include the opening cysteine and the closing phenylalanine or tryptophan. D genes are given only for firm matches. The listing skips clone size in some rows; elsewhere it reads once, few, many or a size class.

NA	NA	TRBV6-5	TRBJ1-1	TGTGCCAGCAGTTCAGCAGGGGCGGATGAAGCTTTCTTT	CASSSAGADEAFF
NA	TRBD2	TRBV7-9	TRBJ2-1	TGTGCCAGCAGCTTAGCGGCGGCTAGCGGAGAGCAGTTCTTC	CASSLAAASGEQFF
NA	NA	TRBV9	TRBJ1-1	TGTGCCAGCAGCGTAGAGCCGGGCACTGAAGCTTTCTTT	CASSVEPGTEAFF
NA	NA	TRBV5-5	TRBJ2-3	TGTGCCAGCAGCTGGGACACTAGCACAGATACGCAGTATTTT	CASSWDTSTDTQYF
NA	NA	TRBV28	TRBJ2-2	TGTGCCAGCAGTTTATGGGACTCGAGGACTAACACCGGGGAGCTGTTTTTT	CASSLWDSRTNTGELFF
once	TRBD2	TRBV28	TRBJ2-1	TGTGCCAGCTGGGGAGCGGGACTAGCCCCGCTTAAGCAGTTCTTC	CASWGAGLAPLKQFF
NA	TRBD1	TRBV29-1	TRBJ1-3	TGCAGCACCGCCGGGACAGGGGTCGGAAACACCATATATTTT	CSTAGTGVGNTIYF
NA	NA	TRBV20-1	TRBJ1-1	TGCAGTGCCCCAGGCACTGAAGCTTTCTTT	CSAPGTEAFF
NA	NA	TRBV28	TRBJ1-1	TGTGCCAGCAGCCTCCACCCCGGCCAGGGCACTGAAGCTTTCTTT	CASSLHPGQGTEAFF
NA	TRBD1	TRBV6-1	TRBJ2-4	TGTGCCAGCAGTCAGGGGGTAGCCAAAAACATTCAGTACTTC	CASSQGVAKNIQYF
NA	NA	TRBV23-1	TRBJ1-2	TGCGCCAGCAGGCGCCTCAACTGCTATGGCTACACCTTC	CASRRLNCYGYTF
NA	NA	TRBV5-1	TRBJ2-1	TGCGCCAGCAGCAAGCAAGTCGATGAGCAGTTCTTC	CASSKQVDEQFF
NA	NA	TRBV4-2	TRBJ1-1	TGTGCCAGCCGAAGAGGGAACACTGAAGCTTTCTTT	CASRRGNTEAFF
NA	TRBD1	TRBV28	TRBJ1-5	TGTGCCAGCAGAGCCGGGACAGGGCTAGTTCAGCCCCAGCATTTT	CASRAGTGLVQPQHF
NA	TRBD1	TRBV6-5	TRBJ2-1	TGTGCCAGCAGCCGGGACAGGATCGACAATGAGCAGTTCTTC	CASSRDRIDNEQFF
NA	TRBD2	TRBV7-9	TRBJ2-1	TGTGCCAGCAGTAGTAGCGGGACGCGATCCTACAATGAGCAGTTCTTC	CASSSSGTRSYNEQFF
once	TRBD2	TRBV7-9	TRBJ2-3	TGTGCCAGCAGCCCAAGACTAGCAGGCACATACACAGATACGCAGTATTTT	CASSPRLAGTYTDTQYF
medium-sized	NA	TRBV10-2	TRBJ1-5	TGCGCCAGCAGTGAGTTAGGGAGTAGCAATCAGCCCCAGCATTTT	CASSELGSSNQPQHF
NA	NA	TRBV4-1	TRBJ1-1	TGCGCCAGCAGCCAACGGATAGGGGGCACTGAAGCTTTCTTT	CASSQRIGGTEAFF
NA	NA	TRBV27	TRBJ2-5	TGTGCCAGCAGTTTAGCGGGGTACCAAGAGACCCAGTACTTC	CASSLAGYQETQYF
NA	TRBD2	TRBV14	TRBJ2-1	TGTGCCAGCAGCAAGGGGAGGGGTAATGAGCAGTTCTTC	CASSKGRGNEQFF
NA	NA	TRBV27	TRBJ1-2	TGTGCCAGCAGTTTAATGAAGGGATGGAGGCTGAATGGCTACACCTTC	CASSLMKGWRLNGYTF
NA	NA	TRBV18	TRBJ2-1	TGTGCCAGCTCACCAGGGAGTAATGAGCAGTTCTTC	CASSPGSNEQFF
NA	NA	TRBV27	TRBJ1-2	TGTGCCAGCAGTTTATCGGCCTTTTATGGCTACACCTTC	CASSLSAFYGYTF
NA	NA	TRBV6-4	TRBJ2-1	TGTGCCAGCAGTGGAGGCACTGGAAGCTCCTACAATGAGCAGTTCTTC	CASSGGTGSSYNEQFF
NA	NA	TRBV7-7	TRBJ2-2	TGTGCTAGCAGCTTAGTCGACGGAGCCGGGACCGGGGAGCTGTTTTTT	CASSLVDGAGTGELFF
NA	NA	TRBV5-4	TRBJ2-2	TGTGCCAGCAGCCGACTAGGGATAGAAACCGGGGAGCTGTTTTTT	CASSRLGIETGELFF
NA	NA	TRBV6-5	TRBJ1-2	TGTGCCAGCAGTTACTCTCGAGGGGGGGCGAATAGGATCTACACCTTC	CASSYSRGGANRIYTF
few	NA	TRBV6-6	TRBJ1-5	TGTGCCAGCAGTGGACAGCAGAATCAGCCCCAGCATTTT	CASSGQQNQPQHF
NA	NA	TRBV4-1	TRBJ2-6	TGCGCCAGCAGGACGGGACTTAGCTCTGGGGCCAACGTCCTGACTTTC	CASRTGLSSGANVLTF
NA	TRBD1	TRBV6-5	TRBJ1-2	TGTGCCAGCAGTCAGACAGGGGGGGGCTATGGCTACACCTTC	CASSQTGGGYGYTF
NA	TRBD1	TRBV19	TRBJ1-5	TGTGCCAGTAGTAGACCGGGACAGGGGCCCAATCAGCCCCAGCATTTT	CASSRPGQGPNQPQHF
NA	TRBD1	TRBV4-2	TRBJ2-3	TGTGCCAGCAGCCAAGATAGGCAGGGGGCGACAGATACGCAGTATTTT	CASSQDRQGATDTQYF
NA	NA	TRBV28	TRBJ1-2	TGTGCCAGCAGTTTAGCGGGGGCGCACACCTTC	CASSLAGAHTF
once	NA	TRBV28	TRBJ1-1	NA	CAVGQGAFDTEAFF
NA	NA	TRBV27	TRBJ2-1	TGTGCCAGCAGTTTGTCCGGGAATGAGCAGTTCTTC	CASSLSGNEQFF
NA	NA	TRBV7-9	TRBJ2-7	TGTGCCACCAGGGTTGGGGACAACTCCTACGAGCAGTACTTC	CATRVGDNSYEQYF
NA	NA	TRBV11-2	TRBJ1-1	TGTGCCAGCATACTGAGTCCGGGAAACACTGAAGCTTTCTTT	CASILSPGNTEAFF
NA	TRBD1	TRBV2	TRBJ1-1	TGTGCCAGCAGTGTTACACAGGGGGATGCTGAAGCTTTCTTT	CASSVTQGDAEAFF
NA	TRBD1	TRBV6-5	TRBJ2-3	TGTGCCAGCAGGCTCCGGACAGGGGGAAGGGATACGCAGTATTTT	CASRLRTGGRDTQYF
few	NA	TRBV5-6	TRBJ1-4	TGTGCCAGCAGCTTGGCACCCAGATCCAATGAAAAACTGTTTTTT	CASSLAPRSNEKLFF
NA	TRBD1	TRBV9	TRBJ2-4	TGTGCCAGCAGCTCCTGGACAGGGGGGAACATTCAGTACTTC	CASSSWTGGNIQYF
NA	NA	TRBV5-1	TRBJ2-5	TGCGCCAGCAGCCCTTCGAAGCCCCTACAAGAGACCCAGTACTTC	CASSPSKPLQETQYF
once	NA	TRBV10-3	TRBJ1-1	TGTGCCATCAGCCCCAGGGGGAACACTGAAGCTTTCTTT	CAISPRGNTEAFF
NA	NA	TRBV2	TRBJ1-4	TGTGCCAGCAGTGAAGGGGTACGGGGGGTAACTAATGAAAAACTGTTTTTT	CASSEGVRGVTNEKLFF
NA	NA	TRBV19	TRBJ2-2	TGTGCCAGTAGTAGTCGACAGACGCCCACCGGGGAGCTGTTTTTT	CASSSRQTPTGELFF
NA	NA	TRBV27	TRBJ2-7	TGTGCCAGCAATTCTCTAGGTGAATCCTACGAGCAGTACTTC	CASNSLGESYEQYF
NA	TRBD2	TRBV28	TRBJ2-3	TGTGCCACTGTGACTAGCGGGACAGATACGCAGTATTTT	CATVTSGTDTQYF
NA	TRBD1	TRBV6-5	TRBJ1-3	TGTGCCAGCAGTGGGACAGGAGGAAACACCATATATTTT	CASSGTGGNTIYF